This T cell receptor (beta chain) was sequenced during a study of technical replicates of blood from several donors. Assay: immunoSEQ multiplex PCR; the TCRdb copy retains only in-frame clones and omits some. This table has about 80,000 clones, 94% appearing once. V shed 0 bases and J 0 bases; nucleotides not matched to a gene: 8. Germline V gene data show CDR1 as SGHVS and CDR2 as FQNEAQ. The CDR3 covers 18 residues. J is TRBJ2-7 and V is TRBV7-8; 10 bases match TRBD1. The sample taken for sequencing was T cells isolated from PBMCs. This sequence was found in a human donor in good health. The CDR3 region is CASSLAFSGTGDSYEQYF. DNA for the CDR3: TGTGCCAGCAGCTTAGCGTTCTCTGGGACAGGGGACTCCTACGAGCAGTACTTC.